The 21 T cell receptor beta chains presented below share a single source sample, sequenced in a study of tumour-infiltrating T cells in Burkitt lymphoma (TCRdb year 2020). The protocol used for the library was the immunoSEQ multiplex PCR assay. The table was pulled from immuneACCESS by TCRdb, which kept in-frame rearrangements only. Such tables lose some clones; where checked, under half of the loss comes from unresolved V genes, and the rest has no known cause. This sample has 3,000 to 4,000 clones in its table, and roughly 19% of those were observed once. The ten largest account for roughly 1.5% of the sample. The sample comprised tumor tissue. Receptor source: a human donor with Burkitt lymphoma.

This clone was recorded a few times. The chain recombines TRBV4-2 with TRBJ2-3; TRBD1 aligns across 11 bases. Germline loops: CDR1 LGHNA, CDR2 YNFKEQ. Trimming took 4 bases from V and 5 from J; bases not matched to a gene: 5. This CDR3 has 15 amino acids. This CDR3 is CASSRGQGALDTQYF. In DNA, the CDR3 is TGTGCCAGCAGCCGCGGACAGGGGGCATTAGATACGCAGTATTTT.

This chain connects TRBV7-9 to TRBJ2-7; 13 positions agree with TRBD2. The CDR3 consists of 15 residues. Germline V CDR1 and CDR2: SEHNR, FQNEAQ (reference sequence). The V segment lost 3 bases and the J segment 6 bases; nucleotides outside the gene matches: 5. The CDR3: CASSFITSGRGEQYF. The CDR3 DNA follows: TGTGCCAGCAGCTTTATAACTAGCGGGAGGGGCGAGCAGTACTTC.

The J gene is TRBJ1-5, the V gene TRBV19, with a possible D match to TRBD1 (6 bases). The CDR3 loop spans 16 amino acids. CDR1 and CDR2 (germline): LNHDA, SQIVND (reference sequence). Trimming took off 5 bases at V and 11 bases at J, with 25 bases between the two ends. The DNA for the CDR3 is TGTGCCAGTAGTCCCACGGACAGACAGGCGGATATGTCCCAGCATTTT. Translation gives CASSPTDRQADMSQHF.

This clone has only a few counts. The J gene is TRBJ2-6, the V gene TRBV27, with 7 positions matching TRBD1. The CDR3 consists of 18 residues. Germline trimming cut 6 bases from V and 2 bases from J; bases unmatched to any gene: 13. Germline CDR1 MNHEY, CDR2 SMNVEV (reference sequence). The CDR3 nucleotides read TGTGCCAGCAGCCAATTGACAGGGACCCCGCCTGGGGCCAACGTCCTGACTTTC. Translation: CASSQLTGTPPGANVLTF. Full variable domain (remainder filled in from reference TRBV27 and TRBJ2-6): EAQVTQNPRYLITVTGKKLTVTCSQNMNHEYMSWYRQDPGLGLRQIYYSMNVEVTDKGDVPEGYKVSRKEKRNFPLILESPSPNQTSLYFCASSQLTGTPPGANVLTFGAGSRLTVL.

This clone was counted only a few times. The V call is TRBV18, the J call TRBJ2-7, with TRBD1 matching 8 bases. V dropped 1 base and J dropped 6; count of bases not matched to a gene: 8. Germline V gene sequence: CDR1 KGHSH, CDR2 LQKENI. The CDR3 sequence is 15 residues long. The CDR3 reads CASSPLPGQGSEQYF. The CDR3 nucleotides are TGTGCCAGCTCACCACTCCCAGGACAGGGCTCCGAGCAGTACTTC. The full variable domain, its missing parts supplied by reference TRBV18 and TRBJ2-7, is NAGVMQNPRHLVRRRGQEARLRCSPMKGHSHVYWYRQLPEEGLKFMVYLQKENIIDESGMPKERFSAEFPKEGPSILRIQQVVRGDSAAYFCASSPLPGQGSEQYFGPGTRLTVT.

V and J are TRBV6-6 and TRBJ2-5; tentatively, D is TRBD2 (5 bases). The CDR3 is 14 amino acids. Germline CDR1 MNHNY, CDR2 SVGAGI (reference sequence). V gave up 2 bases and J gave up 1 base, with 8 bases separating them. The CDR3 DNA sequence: TGTGCCAGCAGTTACGTGGACTTCCAAGAGACCCAGTACTTC. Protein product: CASSYVDFQETQYF.

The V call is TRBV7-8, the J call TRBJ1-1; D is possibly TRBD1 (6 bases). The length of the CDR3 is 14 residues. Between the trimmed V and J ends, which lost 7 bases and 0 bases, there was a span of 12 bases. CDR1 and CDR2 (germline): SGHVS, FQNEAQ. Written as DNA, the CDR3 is TGTGCCAGCACCGTACAGGGAATGAACACTGAAGCTTTCTTT. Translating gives CASTVQGMNTEAFF.

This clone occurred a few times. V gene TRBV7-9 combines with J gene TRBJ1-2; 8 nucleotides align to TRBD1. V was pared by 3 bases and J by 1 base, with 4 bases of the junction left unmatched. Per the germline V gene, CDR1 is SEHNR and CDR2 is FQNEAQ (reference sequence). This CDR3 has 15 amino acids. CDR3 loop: CASSFETGVNYGYTF. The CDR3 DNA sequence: TGTGCCAGCAGCTTCGAGACAGGGGTTAACTATGGCTACACCTTC. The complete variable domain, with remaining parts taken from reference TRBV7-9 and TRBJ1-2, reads DTGVSQNPRHKITKRGQNVTFRCDPISEHNRLYWYRQTLGQGPEFLTYFQNEAQLEKSRLLSDRFSAERPKGSFSTLEIQRTEQGDSAMYLCASSFETGVNYGYTFGSGTRLTVV.

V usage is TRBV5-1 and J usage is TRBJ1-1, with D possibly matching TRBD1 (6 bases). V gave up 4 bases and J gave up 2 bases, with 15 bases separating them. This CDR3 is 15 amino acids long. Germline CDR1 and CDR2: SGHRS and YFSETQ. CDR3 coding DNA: TGCGCCAGCAGCCTTCGGGACACCCTAAACACTGAAGCTTTCTTT. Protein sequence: CASSLRDTLNTEAFF. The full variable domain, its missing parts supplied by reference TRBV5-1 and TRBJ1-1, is KAGVTQTPRYLIKTRGQQVTLSCSPISGHRSVSWYQQTPGQGLQFLFEYFSETQRNKGNFPGRFSGRQFSNSRSEMNVSTLELGDSALYLCASSLRDTLNTEAFFGQGTRLTVV.

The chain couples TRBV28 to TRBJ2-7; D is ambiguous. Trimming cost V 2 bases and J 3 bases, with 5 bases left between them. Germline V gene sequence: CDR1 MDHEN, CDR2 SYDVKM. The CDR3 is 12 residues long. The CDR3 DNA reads TGTGCCAGCAGTTTAATGTTCTACGAGCAGTACTTC. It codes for CASSLMFYEQYF.

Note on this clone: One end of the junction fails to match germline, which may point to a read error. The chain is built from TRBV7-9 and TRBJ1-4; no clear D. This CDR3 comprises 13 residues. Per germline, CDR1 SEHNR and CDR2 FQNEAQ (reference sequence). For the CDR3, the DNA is TGTGCTAGCAGAGTCGGAGCTAATGAAAAACTGTTTTTT. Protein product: CASRVGANEKLFF. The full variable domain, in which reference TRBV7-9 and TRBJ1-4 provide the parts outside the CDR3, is DTGVSQNPRHKITKRGQNVTFRCDPISEHNRLYWYRQTLGQGPEFLTYFQNEAQLEKSRLLSDRFSAERPKGSFSTLEIQRTEQGDSAMYLCASRVGANEKLFFGSGTQLSVL.

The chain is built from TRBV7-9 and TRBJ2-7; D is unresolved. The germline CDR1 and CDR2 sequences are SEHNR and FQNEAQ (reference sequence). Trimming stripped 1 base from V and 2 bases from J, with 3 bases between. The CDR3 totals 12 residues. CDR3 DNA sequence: TGTGCCAGCAGCTTAGGGGCCTACGAGCAGTACTTC. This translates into CASSLGAYEQYF. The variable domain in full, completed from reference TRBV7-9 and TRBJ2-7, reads DTGVSQNPRHKITKRGQNVTFRCDPISEHNRLYWYRQTLGQGPEFLTYFQNEAQLEKSRLLSDRFSAERPKGSFSTLEIQRTEQGDSAMYLCASSLGAYEQYFGPGTRLTVT.

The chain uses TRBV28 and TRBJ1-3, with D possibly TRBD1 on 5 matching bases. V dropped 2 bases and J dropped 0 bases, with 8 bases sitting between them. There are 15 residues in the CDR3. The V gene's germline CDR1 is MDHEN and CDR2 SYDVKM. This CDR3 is CASSLGGNSGNTIYF. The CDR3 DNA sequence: TGTGCCAGCAGTTTAGGGGGAAACTCTGGAAACACCATATATTTT.

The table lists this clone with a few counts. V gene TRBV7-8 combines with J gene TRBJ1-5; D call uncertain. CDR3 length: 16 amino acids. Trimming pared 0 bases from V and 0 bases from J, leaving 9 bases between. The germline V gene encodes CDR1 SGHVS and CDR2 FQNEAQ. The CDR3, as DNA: TGTGCCAGCAGCTTAGCCGGACGGGGTAGCAATCAGCCCCAGCATTTT. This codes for CASSLAGRGSNQPQHF.

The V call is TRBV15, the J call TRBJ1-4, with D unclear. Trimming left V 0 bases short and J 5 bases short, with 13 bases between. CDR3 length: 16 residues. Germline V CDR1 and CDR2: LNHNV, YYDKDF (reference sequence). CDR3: CATSREMTPKNEKLFF. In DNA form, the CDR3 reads TGTGCCACCAGCAGAGAGATGACACCGAAGAATGAAAAACTGTTTTTT.

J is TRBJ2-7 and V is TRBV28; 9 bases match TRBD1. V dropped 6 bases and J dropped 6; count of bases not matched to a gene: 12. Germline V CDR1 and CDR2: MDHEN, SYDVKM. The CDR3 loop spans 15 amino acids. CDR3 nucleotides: TGTGCCAGCAGCTACTGGACAGGGGAGGCTGGCGAGCAGTACTTC. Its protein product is CASSYWTGEAGEQYF.

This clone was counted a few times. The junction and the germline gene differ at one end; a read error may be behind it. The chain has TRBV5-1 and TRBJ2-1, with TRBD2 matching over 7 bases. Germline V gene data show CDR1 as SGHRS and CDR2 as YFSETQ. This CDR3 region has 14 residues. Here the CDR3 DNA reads TGCGCCAGCGCTTGGGAGGGAAACTACAATGAACAGTTCTTC. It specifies CASAWEGNYNEQFF.

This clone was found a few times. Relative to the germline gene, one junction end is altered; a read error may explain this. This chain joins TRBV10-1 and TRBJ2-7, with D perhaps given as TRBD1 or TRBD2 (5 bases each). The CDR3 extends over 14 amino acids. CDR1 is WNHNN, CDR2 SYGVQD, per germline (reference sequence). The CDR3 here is CASSESGTVYEQYF. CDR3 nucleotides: TGCGCCAGCAGTGAGTCGGGGACGGTCTACGAACAGTACTTC.

This CDR3 is CASGTEGQTQYF. CDR3 in DNA: TGTGCTAGTGGCACGGAGGGTCAGACCCAGTACTTC. The chain uses TRBV12-5 and TRBJ2-5, with a possible D match to TRBD2 (6 bases). Germline loops: CDR1 LGHNT, CDR2 FRNRAP. Trimming removed 6 bases at V and 6 bases at J, with 11 bases between. CDR3 length equals 12 residues.

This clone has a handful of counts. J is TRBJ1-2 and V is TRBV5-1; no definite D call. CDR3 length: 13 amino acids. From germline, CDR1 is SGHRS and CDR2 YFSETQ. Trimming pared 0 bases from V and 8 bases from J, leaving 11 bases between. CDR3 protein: CASSLVPGGGYTF. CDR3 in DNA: TGCGCCAGCAGCTTGGTTCCGGGAGGAGGCTACACCTTC.

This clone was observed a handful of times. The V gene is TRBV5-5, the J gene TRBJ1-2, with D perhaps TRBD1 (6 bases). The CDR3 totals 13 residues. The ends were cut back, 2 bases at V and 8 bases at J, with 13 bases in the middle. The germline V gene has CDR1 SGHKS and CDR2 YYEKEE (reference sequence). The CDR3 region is CASSFTRTEGYTF. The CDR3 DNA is TGTGCCAGCAGCTTTACTCGGACAGAGGGCTACACCTTC.